The rows below give T cell receptor beta chains drawn from one sample of a study of T cells in localized non-small cell lung cancer. Libraries were prepared by immunoSEQ multiplex PCR; TCRdb keeps only in-frame clonotypes and omits some of them. This table holds 78,000 or so clones, around four fifths found once. The sample was peripheral blood, taken before any cancer treatment. Every receptor here comes from a man between 40 and 70 years old with stage I lung adenocarcinoma. Both conserved end residues are part of each CDR3.

V gene,CDR3 length,J gene,CDR3 protein
TRBV11-2,15,TRBJ1-3,CASSSGGIYGNTIYF
TRBV2,16,TRBJ2-1,CASSENGLAGGNEQFF
TRBV29-1,14,TRBJ1-2,CSVRTDRANYGYTF
TRBV6-5,11,TRBJ1-1,CASTQGVEAFF
TRBV18,16,TRBJ1-2,CASSPGQGNVEDGYTF
TRBV5-1,13,TRBJ1-2,CASSLLGGGGYTF
TRBV2,15,TRBJ1-1,CASSDTGGPNTEAFF
TRBV18,15,TRBJ2-7,CASSQGALRSYEQYF
TRBV28,14,TRBJ2-7,CAARAPLDSYEQYF
TRBV5-6,15,TRBJ2-3,CASSLVVGGMDTQYF
TRBV7-2,13,TRBJ2-3,CASSLDREDTQYF
TRBV6-6,13,TRBJ1-1,CASLTGPNTEAFF
TRBV5-1,14,TRBJ1-5,CASSLEGSDQPQHF
TRBV13,16,TRBJ1-1,CASSLVSGSMNTEAFF
TRBV7-9,17,TRBJ1-2,CASSPSVRGRLWYGYTF
TRBV14,19,TRBJ1-6,CASSQVPWDGSSYNSPLHF
TRBV11-2,15,TRBJ2-2,CASGPRTIRSGELFF
TRBV4-1,13,TRBJ2-6,CASSQNGANVLTF
TRBV5-4,13,TRBJ1-1,CASSLQGYTEAFF
TRBV19,13,TRBJ2-1,CASSTQGNNEQFF
TRBV2,13,TRBJ1-1,CASSATLNTEAFF
TRBV15,15,TRBJ1-2,CATSRDIASNYGYTF
TRBV6-5,15,TRBJ2-5,CASSYGRGGGETQYF
TRBV27,16,TRBJ2-3,CASSFSRTGIIDTQYF
TRBV27,13,TRBJ2-1,CASSLTPYNEQFF
TRBV2,12,TRBJ2-7,CATARSSYEQYF